This is a list of T cell receptor beta chains from one sample in a study of long-term antiretroviral therapy in people with HIV. Some clones are missing from TCRdb's copy, which holds only in-frame ones; the method was immunoSEQ multiplex PCR. The sample includes 35,000 or so clones, 70% to 80% of them seen just once. The sample in question was unsorted PBMCs, obtained 2 years after starting antiretroviral therapy. Source of these receptors: a woman in her forties or fifties with HIV. Both conserved end residues are part of each CDR3. Fields, in order: J gene, clone size, D gene, V gene, CDR3 protein, CDR3 DNA. The D gene is left open where the match is weak. The listing skips clone size in some rows; elsewhere it reads once, few, many or a size class.

j_gene: TRBJ2-1; abundance: once; d_gene: TRBD1; v_gene: TRBV9; CDR3aa: CASSVGGQGINEQFF; CDR3nt: TGTGCCAGCAGCGTAGGGGGACAGGGGATAAATGAGCAGTTCTTC
j_gene: TRBJ1-1; abundance: NA; d_gene: NA; v_gene: TRBV4-2; CDR3aa: CASSPRWENTEAFF; CDR3nt: TGTGCCAGCAGCCCACGATGGGAGAACACTGAAGCTTTCTTT
j_gene: TRBJ2-2; abundance: NA; d_gene: NA; v_gene: TRBV27; CDR3aa: CASSLSRGEWDTGELFF; CDR3nt: TGTGCCAGCAGTTTGAGTCGAGGAGAATGGGACACCGGGGAGCTGTTTTTT
j_gene: TRBJ2-5; abundance: NA; d_gene: TRBD2; v_gene: TRBV30; CDR3aa: CAWSVRGGWETQYF; CDR3nt: TGTGCCTGGAGTGTACGGGGAGGGTGGGAGACCCAGTACTTC
j_gene: TRBJ2-3; abundance: NA; d_gene: NA; v_gene: TRBV7-2; CDR3aa: CASSHLAADTQYF; CDR3nt: TGTGCCAGCAGCCATCTCGCGGCAGATACGCAGTATTTT
j_gene: TRBJ2-7; abundance: once; d_gene: TRBD1; v_gene: TRBV2; CDR3aa: CASSLTGGIEQYF; CDR3nt: TGTGCCAGCAGTCTGACAGGGGGGATCGAGCAGTACTTC
j_gene: TRBJ2-2; abundance: NA; d_gene: NA; v_gene: TRBV11-3; CDR3aa: CASSLRTPTQGGELFF; CDR3nt: TGTGCCAGCAGCTTAAGGACACCAACCCAAGGAGGGGAGCTGTTTTTT
j_gene: TRBJ1-2; abundance: NA; d_gene: NA; v_gene: TRBV28; CDR3aa: CASSPSNYGYTF; CDR3nt: TGTGCCAGCAGTCCCTCAAACTATGGCTACACCTTC
j_gene: TRBJ1-1; abundance: once; d_gene: NA; v_gene: TRBV6-6; CDR3aa: CASSFPPDGLNTEAFF; CDR3nt: TGTGCCAGCAGTTTCCCCCCGGACGGATTGAACACTGAAGCTTTCTTT
j_gene: TRBJ1-1; abundance: NA; d_gene: TRBD1; v_gene: TRBV19; CDR3aa: CASSRTGSSEAFF; CDR3nt: TGTGCCAGTAGTAGGACAGGTAGTTCTGAAGCTTTCTTT
j_gene: TRBJ2-7; abundance: NA; d_gene: NA; v_gene: TRBV6-5; CDR3aa: CASRSFPYEQYF; CDR3nt: TGTGCCAGCCGGTCCTTTCCTTACGAGCAGTACTTC
j_gene: TRBJ1-1; abundance: NA; d_gene: NA; v_gene: TRBV19; CDR3aa: CASSTTTRGTEAFF; CDR3nt: TGTGCCAGTAGTACGACCACGAGGGGCACTGAAGCTTTCTTT
j_gene: TRBJ1-4; abundance: NA; d_gene: NA; v_gene: TRBV13; CDR3aa: CASSFRVTNEKLFF; CDR3nt: TGTGCCAGCAGCTTCAGGGTCACCAACGAAAAACTGTTTTTT
j_gene: TRBJ2-5; abundance: NA; d_gene: NA; v_gene: TRBV11-1; CDR3aa: CASSATETQYF; CDR3nt: TGTGCCAGCAGCGCGACAGAGACCCAGTACTTC
j_gene: TRBJ1-3; abundance: NA; d_gene: NA; v_gene: TRBV6-6; CDR3aa: CASSLRQGNTIYF; CDR3nt: TGTGCCAGCAGTCTCCGACAGGGAAACACCATATATTTT
j_gene: TRBJ2-7; abundance: NA; d_gene: TRBD1; v_gene: TRBV29-1; CDR3aa: CSVEKGQGTEQYF; CDR3nt: TGCAGCGTTGAAAAGGGACAGGGGACCGAGCAGTACTTC
j_gene: TRBJ2-1; abundance: NA; d_gene: TRBD2; v_gene: TRBV6-1; CDR3aa: CASTLAGGPIF; CDR3nt: TGTGCCAGCACGCTAGCGGGGGGGCCGATCTTC
j_gene: TRBJ2-7; abundance: NA; d_gene: NA; v_gene: TRBV7-8; CDR3aa: CASSSRDRQSYEQYF; CDR3nt: TGTGCCAGCAGCTCTCGGGACCGGCAATCCTACGAGCAGTACTTC
j_gene: TRBJ1-4; abundance: NA; d_gene: TRBD1; v_gene: TRBV6-6; CDR3aa: CASSYSMAGGAEKLFF; CDR3nt: TGTGCCAGCAGTTACTCGATGGCAGGGGGGGCTGAAAAACTGTTTTTT
j_gene: TRBJ1-6; abundance: NA; d_gene: NA; v_gene: TRBV18; CDR3aa: CASSPTGDSYNSPLHF; CDR3nt: TGTGCCAGCTCACCAACGGGGGACTCCTATAATTCACCCCTCCACTTT
j_gene: TRBJ1-2; abundance: NA; d_gene: NA; v_gene: TRBV4-1; CDR3aa: CASSQDRGQYGYTF; CDR3nt: TGCGCCAGCAGCCAAGATAGGGGACAATATGGCTACACCTTC
j_gene: TRBJ2-3; abundance: NA; d_gene: NA; v_gene: TRBV2; CDR3aa: CASSETGGPDTQYF; CDR3nt: TGTGCCAGCAGTGAAACGGGTGGGCCAGATACGCAGTATTTT
j_gene: TRBJ2-2; abundance: NA; d_gene: NA; v_gene: TRBV21-1; CDR3aa: CASNRPGTGDTGELFF; CDR3nt: TGTGCCAGCAACCGTCCCGGGACAGGGGACACCGGGGAGCTGTTTTTT
j_gene: TRBJ1-2; abundance: NA; d_gene: NA; v_gene: TRBV6-5; CDR3aa: CASSYRDTNYGYTF; CDR3nt: TGTGCCAGCAGTTACAGGGACACCAACTATGGCTACACCTTC
j_gene: TRBJ1-5; abundance: few; d_gene: NA; v_gene: TRBV4-1; CDR3aa: CASSQVIADQPQHF; CDR3nt: TGCGCCAGCAGCCAAGTGATTGCAGATCAGCCCCAGCATTTT
j_gene: TRBJ2-3; abundance: NA; d_gene: TRBD1; v_gene: TRBV7-9; CDR3aa: CASSHTSSGQGSMQYF; CDR3nt: TGTGCCAGCAGTCACACCTCTTCCGGACAGGGAAGTATGCAGTATTTT
j_gene: TRBJ2-3; abundance: once; d_gene: TRBD1; v_gene: TRBV7-9; CDR3aa: CASSRRDRVADTQYF; CDR3nt: TGTGCCAGCAGCCGCCGGGACAGGGTGGCAGATACGCAGTATTTT
j_gene: TRBJ2-3; abundance: NA; d_gene: TRBD2; v_gene: TRBV13; CDR3aa: CASSFQTSGGYTQYF; CDR3nt: TGTGCCAGCAGCTTCCAGACTAGCGGGGGTTATACGCAGTATTTT
j_gene: TRBJ1-2; abundance: NA; d_gene: NA; v_gene: TRBV18; CDR3aa: CASSPIGGTNYGYTF; CDR3nt: TGTGCCAGCTCACCAATAGGGGGTACTAACTATGGCTACACCTTC
j_gene: TRBJ1-5; abundance: NA; d_gene: NA; v_gene: TRBV4-1; CDR3aa: CASSQQFLTGTSNQPQHF; CDR3nt: TGCGCCAGCAGCCAACAATTTTTAACAGGGACTTCCAATCAGCCCCAGCATTTT
j_gene: TRBJ2-1; abundance: NA; d_gene: TRBD2; v_gene: TRBV11-2; CDR3aa: CASSLIVAGGYNEQFF; CDR3nt: TGTGCCAGCAGCTTAATAGTAGCGGGGGGGTACAATGAGCAGTTCTTC
j_gene: TRBJ1-2; abundance: NA; d_gene: TRBD1; v_gene: TRBV19; CDR3aa: CASSIGTGSNYGYTF; CDR3nt: TGTGCCAGTAGTATTGGGACAGGGTCTAACTATGGCTACACCTTC
j_gene: TRBJ2-5; abundance: NA; d_gene: NA; v_gene: TRBV7-8; CDR3aa: CASSLGGVGRETQYF; CDR3nt: TGTGCCAGCAGCTTAGGCGGGGTCGGACGAGAGACCCAGTACTTC
j_gene: TRBJ1-2; abundance: NA; d_gene: NA; v_gene: TRBV11-2; CDR3aa: CASSLDLRGYTF; CDR3nt: TGTGCCAGCAGCTTAGATCTCCGAGGCTACACCTTC
j_gene: TRBJ1-1; abundance: NA; d_gene: NA; v_gene: TRBV4-1; CDR3aa: CASSRQSTEAFF; CDR3nt: TGCGCCAGCAGCAGGCAGAGCACTGAAGCTTTCTTT
j_gene: TRBJ2-5; abundance: NA; d_gene: NA; v_gene: TRBV5-1; CDR3aa: CASSLSSPQETQYF; CDR3nt: TGCGCCAGCAGCTTAAGCTCTCCCCAAGAGACCCAGTACTTC
j_gene: TRBJ2-1; abundance: once; d_gene: NA; v_gene: TRBV11-2; CDR3aa: CASSIRTIPSYNEQFF; CDR3nt: TGTGCCAGCAGCATCCGGACTATCCCGTCCTACAATGAGCAGTTCTTC
j_gene: TRBJ1-6; abundance: NA; d_gene: NA; v_gene: TRBV5-1; CDR3aa: CASSLVGGNSPLHF; CDR3nt: TGCGCCAGCAGCTTAGTCGGGGGTAATTCACCCCTCCACTTT
j_gene: TRBJ1-2; abundance: NA; d_gene: TRBD1; v_gene: TRBV7-2; CDR3aa: CASGQGGGRGYTF; CDR3nt: TGTGCCAGCGGACAGGGGGGCGGAAGAGGCTACACCTTC
j_gene: TRBJ1-1; abundance: NA; d_gene: NA; v_gene: TRBV7-8; CDR3aa: CASSLARLGYTEAFF; CDR3nt: TGTGCCAGCAGCTTAGCCAGGCTTGGTTACACTGAAGCTTTCTTT
j_gene: TRBJ2-7; abundance: NA; d_gene: NA; v_gene: TRBV15; CDR3aa: CATSRDHQGRDEQYF; CDR3nt: TGTGCCACCAGCAGAGATCATCAGGGGAGAGACGAGCAGTACTTC
j_gene: TRBJ2-3; abundance: NA; d_gene: NA; v_gene: TRBV27; CDR3aa: CASSLSPNTDTQYF; CDR3nt: TGTGCCAGCAGTTTATCGCCCAACACAGATACGCAGTATTTT
j_gene: TRBJ2-3; abundance: NA; d_gene: NA; v_gene: TRBV19; CDR3aa: CASSGSGAYYTDTQYF; CDR3nt: TGTGCCAGTAGTGGCTCCGGGGCGTATTACACAGATACGCAGTATTTT
j_gene: TRBJ2-3; abundance: NA; d_gene: NA; v_gene: TRBV7-3; CDR3aa: CASSSSSFGADTQYF; CDR3nt: TGTGCCAGCAGCTCCTCCAGCTTCGGTGCCGATACGCAGTATTTT
j_gene: TRBJ2-5; abundance: NA; d_gene: TRBD2; v_gene: TRBV5-1; CDR3aa: CASSRTSGVQETQYF; CDR3nt: TGCGCCAGCAGCAGGACTAGCGGGGTCCAAGAGACCCAGTACTTC
j_gene: TRBJ2-5; abundance: NA; d_gene: TRBD1; v_gene: TRBV6-5; CDR3aa: CASSRTGKETQYF; CDR3nt: TGTGCCAGCAGTCGGACAGGGAAGGAGACCCAGTACTTC
j_gene: TRBJ1-1; abundance: few; d_gene: NA; v_gene: TRBV20-1; CDR3aa: CSARSQGEAFF; CDR3nt: TGCAGTGCTAGATCCCAGGGAGAAGCTTTCTTT
j_gene: TRBJ2-7; abundance: NA; d_gene: NA; v_gene: TRBV27; CDR3aa: CASRDGRSYEQYF; CDR3nt: TGTGCCAGCCGGGACGGAAGGTCCTACGAGCAGTACTTC
j_gene: TRBJ1-2; abundance: NA; d_gene: NA; v_gene: TRBV4-1; CDR3aa: CASSQVGNANYGYTF; CDR3nt: TGCGCCAGCAGCCAAGTGGGAAATGCTAACTATGGCTACACCTTC
j_gene: TRBJ1-5; abundance: NA; d_gene: NA; v_gene: TRBV5-1; CDR3aa: CASSFEGGNQPQHF; CDR3nt: TGCGCCAGCAGCTTCGAGGGGGGCAATCAGCCCCAGCATTTT
j_gene: TRBJ1-2; abundance: NA; d_gene: NA; v_gene: TRBV19; CDR3aa: CASSISKQDYGYGYTF; CDR3nt: TGTGCCAGTAGTATAAGTAAACAGGATTACGGCTATGGCTACACCTTC
j_gene: TRBJ1-2; abundance: NA; d_gene: NA; v_gene: TRBV6-5; CDR3aa: CASSKQGSGYTF; CDR3nt: TGTGCCAGCAGTAAACAGGGTTCTGGCTACACCTTC
j_gene: TRBJ2-1; abundance: NA; d_gene: NA; v_gene: TRBV1; CDR3aa: CTSSPTSRSSYNEQFF; CDR3nt: TGCACCAGCAGCCCGACTAGCCGGAGCTCCTACAATGAGCAGTTCTTC
j_gene: TRBJ1-1; abundance: NA; d_gene: TRBD1; v_gene: TRBV25-1; CDR3aa: CASKGQGGTEAFF; CDR3nt: TGTGCCAGCAAAGGACAGGGGGGCACTGAAGCTTTCTTT